The 25 T cell receptor beta chains listed next were all sequenced from one sample in a study of T cell clonality in common variable immunodeficiency. Sequencing was performed with immunoSEQ multiplex PCR; in TCRdb, only in-frame clones are kept and a portion is missing. The sample is made up of tens of thousands of clones, none counted only once. Specimen: peripheral blood mononuclear cells. The receptors here all came from a person aged 18 to 75 in good health.

This clone has at least ten counts. The covered CDR3 bases are TGTGCCAGCAGCCGAGGGGGTACCAATCAGCCC. It encodes CASSRGGTNQP. The full CDR3 sequence reads CASSRGGTNQPQHF. The chain couples TRBV7-2 to TRBJ1-5; TRBD1 is a possible D gene (6 bases). The CDR3 is cut off 3 residues early in the read; its end comes from the germline J gene. The germline V gene has CDR1 SGHTA and CDR2 FQGNSA. V gave up 5 bases and J gave up 3 bases, with 11 bases separating them. CDR3 length: 14 residues.

This clone was found many times. Read data end 3 residues before the CDR3 end; the end is taken from the germline J gene. The chain employs TRBV7-2 and TRBJ1-1, with 7 bases fitting TRBD1. The CDR3 is made up of 13 amino acids. The germline gives CDR1 SGHTA, CDR2 FQGNSA. The covered CDR3 bases are TGTGCCAGCAGCACCCCTGAGGGGGACAGA. It encodes CASSTPEGDR. The full CDR3 is CASSTPEGDRAFF.

Many counts were recorded for this clone. CDR3 DNA, as far as it was read: TGCGCCAGCAGCTTAGAGGTTTACTATGGC. Residues: CASSLEVYYG. The complete CDR3 reads CASSLEVYYGYTF. This rearrangement joins TRBV5-1 to TRBJ1-2; unclear D gene. The CDR3 end is not reached by the read, which stops 3 residues before it; the germline J gene fills it in. The germline gives CDR1 SGHRS, CDR2 YFSETQ. There are 13 residues in the CDR3. V was clipped by 2 bases and J by 3 bases, with 8 bases between them.

The sample holds many counts of this clone. The CDR3 loop is CASSLRGTGNTIYF. Partial CDR3 DNA: TGTGCCAGCAGCTTGCGGGGTACGGGAAACACC. The chain uses TRBV5-5 and TRBJ1-3; D unclear. Sequencing ends 3 residues short of the CDR3 end; the germline J gene provides the rest. Looked up from germline, CDR1 is SGHKS and CDR2 is YYEKEE (reference sequence). This CDR3 spans 14 amino acids. V was clipped by 1 base and J by 4 bases, with 9 bases between them. Using reference TRBV5-5 and TRBJ1-3 for the parts outside the CDR3, the full variable domain is DAGVTQSPTHLIKTRGQQVTLRCSPISGHKSVSWYQQVLGQGPQFIFQYYEKEERGRGNFPDRFSARQFPNYSSELNVNALLLGDSALYLCASSLRGTGNTIYFGEGSWLTVV.

The table lists this clone with many counts. With the read ending 3 residues before the CDR3 end, the germline J gene is used to fill in that end. V usage is TRBV6-1 and J usage is TRBJ1-5; D might be TRBD1 (5 bases). This CDR3 spans 13 amino acids. Trimming shortened V by 4 bases and J by 4 bases, and 8 bases separated the two germline ends. Germline CDR1 reads MNHNS; CDR2 reads SASEGT. The CDR3 sequence: CASSGQQNQPQHF. The sequenced CDR3 bases are TGTGCCAGCAGTGGACAGCAGAATCAGCCC.

This clone was seen many times. Read data end 3 residues before the CDR3 end; the end is taken from the germline J gene. J is TRBJ1-6 and V is TRBV20-1, with 9 nucleotides matching TRBD1. Germline V gene data show CDR1 as DFQATT and CDR2 as SNEGSKA (reference sequence). The CDR3 is 16 residues long. The CDR3 loop is CSARAPLRDRELTLHF. The CDR3 bases that were read are TGCAGTGCTAGAGCTCCCCTCCGGGACAGGGAACTCACC.

This clone was counted at least ten times. The sequenced fragment ends 3 residues before the CDR3 boundary, so the rest is inferred from the germline J gene. The genes are TRBV20-1 and TRBJ2-3; 7 positions agree with TRBD1. CDR1 DFQATT and CDR2 SNEGSKA come from the germline V gene (reference sequence). V trimming: 7 bases; J trimming: 2 bases; junction bases outside the gene matches: 6. This CDR3 spans 13 amino acids. The CDR3 loop reads CSVWDSVTDTQYF. The sequenced part of the CDR3 DNA is TGCAGTGTGTGGGACAGCGTCACAGATACG.

This clone was recorded at least ten times. The CDR3 is cut off 3 residues early in the read; its end comes from the germline J gene. The V and J genes are TRBV7-2 and TRBJ2-1; D unclear. V lost 2 bases, J lost 7 bases, and 6 bases lay in between. Germline CDR1 SGHTA, CDR2 FQGNSA. The CDR3 loop spans 12 amino acids. The sequenced CDR3 bases are TGTGCCAGCAGCTTAATAGTAAATGAG. Its protein product is CASSLIVNE. The whole CDR3 sequence is CASSLIVNEQFF. Full variable domain (remainder filled in from reference TRBV7-2 and TRBJ2-1): GAGVSQSPSNKVTEKGKDVELRCDPISGHTALYWYRQSLGQGLEFLIYFQGNSAPDKSGLPSDRFSAERTGGSVSTLTIQRTQQEDSAVYLCASSLIVNEQFFGPGTRLTVL.

The sample holds many counts of this clone. This CDR3 is CAWSVGAYEQYF. The CDR3 DNA, read in part, is TGTGCCTGGAGTGTAGGGGCCTACGAG. V usage is TRBV30 and J usage is TRBJ2-7; a weak D match, TRBD1 (5 bases). The read terminates 3 residues ahead of where the CDR3 ends, so the germline J gene completes it. The germline gives CDR1 GTSNPN, CDR2 SVGIG (reference sequence). The CDR3 is 12 residues long. The ends were cut back, 0 bases at V and 2 bases at J, with 5 bases in the middle.

This clone showed up many times. The CDR3 end falls 3 residues outside the read, so it is completed with the germline J gene. J is TRBJ2-7 and V is TRBV7-6; D ambiguous. Germline values: CDR1 SGHVS, CDR2 FNYEAQ. With 2 bases removed from V and 2 bases from J, the gap between germline ends came to 7 bases. The CDR3 runs to 13 residues. The covered CDR3 bases are TGTGCCAGCAGCTTAAGCGTTACCTACGAG. It codes for CASSLSVTYE. The complete CDR3 protein is CASSLSVTYEQYF.

This clone came up a few times. Read coverage stops 3 residues before the CDR3 terminus; the germline J gene supplies the remainder. The chain employs TRBV18 and TRBJ2-4; TRBD1 agrees at 8 bases. The CDR3 consists of 15 residues. The germline V gene has CDR1 KGHSH and CDR2 LQKENI. The sequenced part of the CDR3 DNA is TGTGCCAGCGCCCCCCGTAGACAGGGGACAGATGGT. Residues: CASAPRRQGTDG. The full CDR3 is CASAPRRQGTDGQYF.

In regard to this clone: Coverage ceases 3 residues before the CDR3 finishes, and the germline J gene fills in the end. The V and J genes are TRBV30 and TRBJ2-4, with 9 nucleotides matching TRBD1. Germline CDR1 and CDR2: GTSNPN and SVGIG (reference sequence). This CDR3 has 14 amino acids. This CDR3 reads CAWSVGQGPYGQYF. The part of the CDR3 DNA that was read is TGTGCCTGGAGTGTAGGACAGGGGCCTTATGGT.

This clone was observed a few times. The read terminates 3 residues ahead of where the CDR3 ends, so the germline J gene completes it. The V gene is TRBV6-1, the J gene TRBJ2-5; 9 bases line up with TRBD1. This CDR3 is built from 15 residues. Germline-derived CDR1 and CDR2 are MNHNS and SASEGT. V trimming: 2 bases; J trimming: 4 bases; junction bases outside the gene matches: 5. CDR3 sequence: CASSEIRGQGETQYF. The sequenced part of the CDR3 DNA is TGTGCCAGCAGTGAAATTAGGGGACAGGGAGAGACC.

This clone was picked up a small number of times. The observed sequence ends 3 residues before the CDR3 terminus, with the missing tail filled in from the germline J gene. The chain recombines TRBV5-1 with TRBJ1-2; the D gene is possibly TRBD1 (6 bases). The germline V gene encodes CDR1 SGHRS and CDR2 YFSETQ. The CDR3 is 15 residues long. CDR3 residues: CASSTTSGGAETYTF. The CDR3 bases that were read are TGCGCCAGCAGCACGACTAGCGGGGGGGCCGAGACC.

This clone was recorded at least ten times. The read finishes 3 residues shy of the CDR3 end, and the germline J gene is used to complete it. The chain is built from TRBV7-2 and TRBJ2-1; D ambiguous. V gave up 5 bases and J gave up 8 bases, with 7 bases separating them. This CDR3 is built from 11 residues. Looked up from germline, CDR1 is SGHTA and CDR2 is FQGNSA. Incomplete CDR3 DNA: TGTGCCAGCAGCCCAGGTCATGAG. Encoded protein: CASSPGHE. The whole CDR3 region reads CASSPGHEQFF.

This clone has ten or more counts. The DNA read from the CDR3 is TGCAGTGCCCAGCCCACAGGGAAGGGAGAGACG. This encodes CSAQPTGKGET. The full CDR3 sequence reads CSAQPTGKGETQYF. The genes are TRBV20-1 and TRBJ2-3, with D possibly matching TRBD1 (6 bases). The CDR3 end lies 3 residues beyond the end of the read and is filled in from the germline J gene. CDR3 length: 14 amino acids. CDR1 and CDR2 from the germline V gene are DFQATT and SNEGSKA (reference sequence).

The sample holds many counts of this clone. From the germline J gene comes the end of the CDR3, since the read stops 3 residues before it. This chain links TRBV5-1 with TRBJ1-4; D not resolved. From germline, CDR1 is SGHRS and CDR2 YFSETQ. The CDR3 is 16 amino acids. Trimming pared 4 bases from V and 0 bases from J, leaving 13 bases between. The CDR3 is CASSRREAATNEKLFF. CDR3 DNA, as far as it was read: TGCGCCAGCAGCCGTCGGGAAGCGGCAACTAATGAAAAA.

Comments on this clone: The read is 3 residues too short to cover the CDR3 end, so that end is filled in from the germline J gene. The V gene is TRBV19, the J gene TRBJ1-2, with D perhaps matching TRBD1 (6 bases). CDR1 is LNHDA and CDR2 is SQIVND in the germline V gene (reference sequence). CDR3 length: 17 residues. The part of the CDR3 DNA that was read is TGTGCCAGTAGTACTACGGGGGGCCAATATTCATACAATGAC. Its translation is CASSTTGGQYSYND. The complete CDR3 sequence is CASSTTGGQYSYNDYTF.

The table lists this clone with many counts. The read finishes 3 residues shy of the CDR3 end, and the germline J gene is used to complete it. The rearrangement links TRBV7-2 to TRBJ2-1; TRBD2 aligns across 8 bases. Germline loops: CDR1 SGHTA, CDR2 FQGNSA. V gave up 4 bases and J gave up 1 base; unmatched junction bases: 3. This CDR3 region has 15 residues. The sequenced CDR3 bases are TGTGCCAGCAGCTCCGAGCGGGGGTCCTACAATGAG. Amino acids: CASSSERGSYNE. In full, the CDR3 is CASSSERGSYNEQFF.

This clone came up many times. The sequenced fragment ends 3 residues before the CDR3 boundary, so the rest is inferred from the germline J gene. J is TRBJ2-1 and V is TRBV19; 10 bases line up with TRBD2. There are 15 residues in the CDR3. Germline lookup yields CDR1 LNHDA and CDR2 SQIVND (reference sequence). Trimming at V came to 5 bases and at J to 3 bases, leaving 4 bases not matched to a gene. The sequenced CDR3 bases are TGTGCCAGTAGTCCACTAGCGGGGAACTACAATGAG. Translation gives CASSPLAGNYNE. The full CDR3 protein is CASSPLAGNYNEQFF.

This clone occurred many times. The read comes to an end 3 residues before the CDR3 does, leaving the germline J gene to fill in the end. V and J are TRBV20-1 and TRBJ2-3; D possibly uses TRBD1 or TRBD2 (5 bases each). Germline assignment: CDR1 DFQATT and CDR2 SNEGSKA (reference sequence). CDR3 length: 15 amino acids. CDR3 region: CSARGSRGFEETQYF. The DNA read from the CDR3 is TGCAGTGCTAGAGGTTCGAGGGGATTTGAAGAGACG.

This clone was counted many times. From the germline J gene comes the end of the CDR3, since the read stops 3 residues before it. The gene calls are TRBV9 and TRBJ2-5; 8 nucleotides align to TRBD1. V dropped 0 bases and J dropped 3; count of bases not matched to a gene: 4. This CDR3 comprises 15 residues. Germline V CDR1 and CDR2: SGDLS, YYNGEE. CDR3 DNA (partial): TGTGCCAGCAGCGTAGGGGACAGGCTGGAAGAGACC. It translates to CASSVGDRLEET. The whole CDR3 region reads CASSVGDRLEETQYF. The whole variable domain, filled in from reference TRBV9 and TRBJ2-5, reads DSGVTQTPKHLITATGQRVTLRCSPRSGDLSVYWYQQSLDQGLQFLIQYYNGEERAKGNILERFSAQQFPDLHSELNLSSLELGDSALYFCASSVGDRLEETQYFGPGTRLLVL.

The table lists this clone with many counts. The read finishes 3 residues shy of the CDR3 end, and the germline J gene is used to complete it. The same CDR3 arises from other DNA sequences in this sample as well. The chain links TRBV10-1 to TRBJ1-2; maybe TRBD1 (6 bases). The CDR3 is made up of 13 amino acids. Germline V CDR1 and CDR2: WNHNN, SYGVQD (reference sequence). The sequenced CDR3 bases are TGCGCCAGCAGTGAGTCGGAGCAGGGGAGG. Translating it yields CASSESEQGR. The CDR3 as a whole reads CASSESEQGRYTF.

Ten or more counts support this clone. The read finishes 3 residues shy of the CDR3 end, and the germline J gene is used to complete it. V gene TRBV11-3 combines with J gene TRBJ2-7, with a weak D call TRBD1 (5 bases). V shed 4 bases and J shed 5 bases, with 12 bases lying between them. Germline-derived CDR1 and CDR2 are SGHNT and YENEEA. This CDR3 has 13 amino acids. Partial CDR3 DNA: TGTGCCAGCAGCTCCGGTTCAGGGAACGAG. This sequence encodes CASSSGSGNE. The complete CDR3 reads CASSSGSGNEQYF.

This clone came up many times. The read terminates 3 residues ahead of where the CDR3 ends, so the germline J gene completes it. J is TRBJ2-5 and V is TRBV20-1, with 10 bases aligning to TRBD2. The length of the CDR3 is 14 residues. Germline CDR1 reads DFQATT; CDR2 reads SNEGSKA (reference sequence). J lost 7 bases, V lost 3 bases, and 8 bases had no gene match. CDR3 bases read: TGCAGTGCTAGTCCTAGCGGGGGCTCCGGGACC. Translation gives CSASPSGGSGT. The whole CDR3 region reads CSASPSGGSGTQYF.